Each of the 26 T cell receptor beta chains below was sequenced from the same sample in a study of T cell repertoires in cytomegalovirus infection. TCRdb redid the calling of the reads with MiXCR, one entry per CDR3 protein. The data hold roughly 280,000 distinct CDR3 sequences, with around 8.7% observed a single time. Sequenced input: PBMCs. The receptors stem from a human donor in good health (CMV status not recorded). Some clones in this sample may be carry-over from other donors' samples.

This sequence joins TRBV12-3 or TRBV12-4 and TRBJ2-3; 11 positions match TRBD1. The CDR3 covers 16 residues. Unmatched junction bases numbered 8, after V lost 6 bases and J lost 3 bases. The chain's CDR3 is CASRRGTGGWTDTQYF. In DNA, the CDR3 is TGTGCCAGCAGGCGAGGGACAGGGGGATGGACAGATACGCAGTATTTT.

This chain links TRBV27 with TRBJ1-2; 7 bases line up with TRBD1. The CDR3 covers 14 residues. Germline trimming cut 2 bases from V and 5 bases from J; bases unmatched to any gene: 5. In germline, CDR1 is MNHEY, CDR2 SMNVEV (reference sequence). Here the CDR3 DNA reads TGTGCCAGCAGTTTACAGGGGGTAAATTATGGCTACACCTTC. This encodes CASSLQGVNYGYTF.

J is TRBJ2-5 and V is TRBV20-1; D perhaps matches TRBD1 (7 bases). V shed 7 bases and J shed 5 bases, with 14 bases lying between them. This CDR3 has 12 residues. The germline gives CDR1 DFQATT, CDR2 SNEGSKA (reference sequence). This chain's CDR3 is CSGSRGRETQYF. CDR3 nucleotide sequence: TGCAGTGGATCCAGGGGGAGGGAGACCCAGTACTTC.

This clonotype was observed at least ten times. This CDR3 reads CASSLEAETNYGYTF. DNA for the CDR3: TGTGCCAGCAGCTTAGAGGCAGAGACTAACTATGGCTACACCTTC. The genes are TRBV7-9 and TRBJ1-2; no definite D call. The CDR3 runs 15 residues. Per the germline V gene, CDR1 is SEHNR and CDR2 is FQNEAQ (reference sequence). V lost 1 base and J lost 0, with 9 bases in between.

This clonotype has only a few counts. This sequence joins TRBV29-1 and TRBJ2-7, with D possibly being TRBD1 (6 bases). The V and J ends lost 3 bases and 4 bases respectively, with 10 bases between them. The V gene's germline CDR1 is SQVTM and CDR2 ANQGSEA. The CDR3 has 12 amino acids. The CDR3: CSVDNGQYEQYF. The CDR3 DNA reads TGCAGCGTTGATAATGGACAGTACGAGCAGTACTTC.

V usage is TRBV19 and J usage is TRBJ1-1; D gene ambiguous. The CDR3 covers 15 residues. The germline CDR1 and CDR2 sequences are LNHDA and SQIVND (reference sequence). Deletions cut 6 bases from V and 1 base from J, with 15 bases between. The CDR3 loop reads CASRVVGGRNTEAFF. Written as DNA, the CDR3 is TGTGCCAGTAGGGTGGTTGGCGGACGGAACACTGAAGCTTTCTTT.

The sample holds many counts of this clonotype. The chain joins TRBV25-1 to TRBJ2-7; 10 bases fit TRBD1. Trimming took 3 bases from V and 2 from J; bases not matched to a gene: 10. Germline-derived CDR1 and CDR2 are MGHDK and SYGVNS. This CDR3 has 17 amino acids. The CDR3 loop reads CASSDRPGTGDTYEQYF. The CDR3 DNA sequence: TGTGCCAGCAGTGACCGACCCGGGACAGGGGATACCTACGAGCAGTACTTC.

Many counts were recorded for this clonotype. This rearrangement joins TRBV20-1 to TRBJ1-2; D ambiguous. Germline assignment: CDR1 DFQATT and CDR2 SNEGSKA (reference sequence). The CDR3 consists of 12 residues. V lost 0 bases and J 5 bases, leaving 7 bases between the germline ends. The CDR3 sequence: CSARDRKYGYTF. The CDR3 nucleotides are TGCAGTGCTAGAGACAGAAAGTATGGCTACACCTTC.

This clonotype was counted many times. The V gene is TRBV6-2 or TRBV6-3, the J gene TRBJ2-5; 9 nucleotides align to TRBD1. V was pared by 0 bases and J by 3 bases, with 5 bases of the junction left unmatched. CDR1 is MNHEY and CDR2 is SVGEGT in the germline V gene. This CDR3 has 16 amino acids. The CDR3 region has the DNA TGTGCCAGCAGTTACTCCCTCCGGACAGGGGAAGAGACCCAGTACTTC. Residues: CASSYSLRTGEETQYF.

This clonotype has ten or more counts. The V and J genes are TRBV19 and TRBJ1-1; D not resolved. Trimming took off 0 bases at V and 0 bases at J, with 8 bases between the two ends. This CDR3 spans 15 amino acids. Germline CDR1 and CDR2: LNHDA and SQIVND (reference sequence). The CDR3: CASSIDFTLNTEAFF. The CDR3 DNA reads TGTGCCAGTAGTATAGATTTCACCCTGAACACTGAAGCTTTCTTT.

This clonotype was found a few times. V and J are TRBV5-6 and TRBJ2-5; D remains unclear. Germline CDR1 reads SGHDT; CDR2 reads YYEEEE. The CDR3 consists of 14 residues. Trimming shortened V by 6 bases and J by 5 bases, and 17 bases separated the two germline ends. The CDR3 region is CASTLHRGTETQYF. In DNA, the CDR3 is TGTGCCAGCACACTACACCGAGGAACGGAGACCCAGTACTTC.

This clonotype was seen repeatedly, ten times or more. This rearrangement joins TRBV11-2 to TRBJ2-3; D possibly corresponds to TRBD2 (6 bases). The CDR3 is made up of 14 amino acids. Germline V CDR1 and CDR2: SGHAT, FQNNGV. V dropped 1 base and J dropped 5 bases, with 10 bases sitting between them. CDR3 nucleotides: TGTGCCAGCAGCTTAGCACTAGCCAAAGATACGCAGTATTTT. Translation: CASSLALAKDTQYF.

The CDR3 here is CASKTAGRGYEQYF. The DNA of the CDR3 is TGTGCCAGCAAGACCGCGGGAAGAGGATACGAGCAGTACTTC. The chain is built from TRBV27 and TRBJ2-7, with TRBD2 as a possible D gene (6 bases). With 7 bases removed from V and 4 bases from J, the gap between germline ends came to 17 bases. CDR3 length: 14 residues. The germline V gene encodes CDR1 MNHEY and CDR2 SMNVEV (reference sequence).

The DNA for the CDR3 is TGCAGCGTGTTGCCAGTGGTGGAGGGTAGGGTGGTGAACACTGAAGCTTTCTTT. Translation gives CSVLPVVEGRVVNTEAFF. This rearrangement joins TRBV29-1 to TRBJ1-1, with D uncertain. The CDR3 has 18 amino acids. Trimming pared 6 bases from V and 0 bases from J, leaving 26 bases between. The germline CDR1 and CDR2 sequences are SQVTM and ANQGSEA.

This clonotype was found many times. This chain uses TRBV7-6 with TRBJ1-3; D is unresolved. V was trimmed by 1 base and J by 0 bases, leaving 10 bases between them. Germline values: CDR1 SGHVS, CDR2 FNYEAQ. The CDR3 spans 16 residues. The CDR3 region is CASSLEGGNSGNTIYF. The CDR3 nucleotides are TGTGCCAGCAGCTTAGAGGGCGGTAACTCTGGAAACACCATATATTTT.

This clonotype has more than one count but fewer than ten. The CDR3 coding sequence is TGCAGTGCTACGCTAGCGGGAGGAAATACAGATACGCAGTATTTT. Protein product: CSATLAGGNTDTQYF. The J gene is TRBJ2-3, the V gene TRBV20-1, with 11 bases matching TRBD2. V lost 4 bases to trimming and J lost 3 bases; unmatched junction nucleotides: 6. CDR1 is DFQATT, CDR2 SNEGSKA, per germline (reference sequence). The CDR3 is 15 residues long.

This clonotype was observed at least ten times. The chain links TRBV12-3 or TRBV12-4 to TRBJ1-6, with D perhaps matching TRBD1 (6 bases). CDR3 length equals 15 residues. V was pared by 5 bases and J by 8 bases, with 16 bases between. CDR3 sequence: CASSPGHLRDSPLHF. The CDR3 bases are TGTGCCAGCAGTCCGGGACACCTACGGGATTCACCCCTCCACTTT.

This chain joins TRBV20-1 and TRBJ1-1; D is uncertain. CDR1 and CDR2 (germline): DFQATT, SNEGSKA (reference sequence). V lost 5 bases, J lost 0 bases, and 10 bases lay in between. This CDR3 is 13 amino acids long. The CDR3 loop is CSAGHGMNTEAFF. The CDR3 DNA is TGCAGTGCTGGCCACGGAATGAACACTGAAGCTTTCTTT.

This clonotype occurred many times. This chain uses TRBV7-9 with TRBJ2-7; the match to TRBD2 covers 7 bases. Germline V CDR1 and CDR2: SEHNR, FQNEAQ (reference sequence). V shed 0 bases, J shed 3 bases, and the junction held 8 bases outside the gene matches. The CDR3 runs 16 residues. CDR3 nucleotide sequence: TGTGCCAGCAGCTTAGCACGGGGGGAGGGCCTCTACGAGCAGTACTTC. This codes for CASSLARGEGLYEQYF. Complete variable domain (other parts from reference TRBV7-9 and TRBJ2-7): DTGVSQNPRHKITKRGQNVTFRCDPISEHNRLYWYRQTLGQGPEFLTYFQNEAQLEKSRLLSDRFSAERPKGSFSTLEIQRTEQGDSAMYLCASSLARGEGLYEQYFGPGTRLTVT.

The sample holds many counts of this clonotype. The chain carries TRBV7-8 and TRBJ1-5; 7 positions match TRBD1. V gave up 0 bases and J gave up 7 bases; unmatched junction bases: 6. This CDR3 has 15 residues. Germline CDR1 is SGHVS and CDR2 is FQNEAQ. DNA for the CDR3: TGTGCCAGCAGCTTAGCGCTAGGGGGCTGGCAGCCCCAGCATTTT. This translates into CASSLALGGWQPQHF. The whole variable domain, filled in from reference TRBV7-8 and TRBJ1-5, reads GAGVSQSPRYKVAKRGQDVALRCDPISGHVSLFWYQQALGQGPEFLTYFQNEAQLDKSGLPSDRFFAERPEGSVSTLKIQRTQQEDSAVYLCASSLALGGWQPQHFGDGTRLSIL.

This clonotype was found many times. The genes are TRBV27 and TRBJ1-2, with 7 bases that match TRBD1. Trimming took 2 bases from V and 0 from J; bases not matched to a gene: 6. Germline CDR1 is MNHEY and CDR2 is SMNVEV (reference sequence). The CDR3 is made up of 16 amino acids. The CDR3 DNA reads TGTGCCAGCAGTTTAGGCTGGACAGGAACTAACTATGGCTACACCTTC. It is translated as CASSLGWTGTNYGYTF.

In its sample, this clonotype was seen a few times. The chain joins TRBV12-3 or TRBV12-4 to TRBJ1-2; TRBD1 is a possible D gene (5 bases). The CDR3 totals 12 residues. Trimming shortened V by 6 bases and J by 8 bases, and 13 bases separated the two germline ends. This CDR3 is CASSPAGRGYTF. Here the CDR3 DNA reads TGTGCCAGCAGCCCGGCGGGGCGAGGCTACACCTTC.

This clonotype was observed many times. V usage is TRBV7-2 and J usage is TRBJ2-2, with D unresolved. This CDR3 contains 16 residues. The V end was cut by 3 bases, the J end by 5 bases, with 16 bases between. CDR1 and CDR2 (germline): SGHTA, FQGNSA. Written as DNA, the CDR3 is TGTGCCAGCAGCTTGACGGGTGGAGACGGTACCGGGGAGCTGTTTTTT. It is translated as CASSLTGGDGTGELFF.

This clonotype was seen many times. The chain couples TRBV7-2 to TRBJ1-1; a possible D gene is TRBD1 (6 bases). Trimming took 1 base from V and 6 from J, leaving 15 bases between them. In germline, CDR1 is SGHTA, CDR2 FQGNSA. The CDR3 totals 15 residues. CDR3 in amino acids: CASSLGGANGPEAFF. The CDR3 bases are TGTGCCAGCAGCTTAGGGGGGGCGAATGGCCCTGAAGCTTTCTTT.

This clonotype was found a few times. CDR3: CASSLPGPSTDTQYF. DNA for the CDR3: TGTGCCAGCAGCTTACCCGGACCGAGCACAGATACGCAGTATTTT. V and J are TRBV7-9 and TRBJ2-3, with D uncertain. The V and J ends lost 2 bases and 0 bases respectively, with 9 bases between them. CDR3 length equals 15 residues. Germline lookup yields CDR1 SEHNR and CDR2 FQNEAQ (reference sequence).

This clonotype was counted ten times or more. CDR3: CASSLLIGLSGNTIYF. The DNA of the CDR3 is TGTGCCAGCAGTTTATTAATAGGCTTGTCTGGAAACACCATATATTTT. This chain connects TRBV28 to TRBJ1-3; D is ambiguous. Per the germline V gene, CDR1 is MDHEN and CDR2 is SYDVKM. CDR3 length: 16 amino acids. V was shortened by 1 base and J by 1 base, with 11 bases between the two germline ends.